This TCR beta chain originates from a study of blood T cells in healthy people across ages. It was with a sample-barcoded 5' primer and a J-beta primer mix that a second PCR of roughly 7 to 12 cycles was run. Via MiXCR, TCRdb re-called the 5' RACE reads, giving one row per CDR3 protein. The sample carries some 780,000 distinct CDR3 sequences, 56% recorded once. The TCR comes from a man aged 35 to 55 in good health. Sequencing input: blood.

The CDR3 DNA reads as TGTGCCAGCAGTGCTCCGGGACAGACCTACGAGCAGTACTTC. This gives the protein CASSAPGQTYEQYF. The gene calls are TRBV28 and TRBJ2-5, with 7 bases lining up with TRBD1. The J call may be wrong; the DNA end is better matched by TRBJ2-7. The germline CDR1 and CDR2 sequences are MDHEN and SYDVKM. This CDR3 is built from 14 residues.